The 25 T cell receptor beta chains presented below share a single source sample, sequenced in a study of T cells in Graves' hyperthyroidism and ophthalmopathy. RNA transcripts gave rise to amplified TCR beta CDR3 regions. HTBI primers drove first-round RT-PCR of the TCR CDR3. TCRdb re-called the multiplex PCR reads with MiXCR, one entry per CDR3 protein. This table holds a few hundred thousand distinct CDR3 sequences, around 25% found once. Sequencing was carried out using blood. The receptors here all came from a man aged 50 to 59 with Graves' hyperthyroidism.

V usage is TRBV2 and J usage is TRBJ2-2; D remains unclear. V was clipped by 3 bases and J by 5 bases, with 10 bases between them. The CDR3 is 14 residues long. Looked up from germline, CDR1 is SNHLY and CDR2 is FYNNEI. CDR3 sequence reads: CASSEGFWTGELFF. CDR3 coding DNA: TGTGCCAGCAGTGAGGGATTTTGGACCGGGGAGCTGTTTTTT.

There are a few counts of this clonotype. The gene calls are TRBV20-1 and TRBJ1-1, with D perhaps TRBD1 (6 bases). V lost 3 bases, J lost 5 bases, and 16 bases lay in between. The CDR3 has 14 amino acids. CDR1 is DFQATT and CDR2 is SNEGSKA in the germline V gene (reference sequence). CDR3 nucleotides: TGCAGTGCTAGGGGGGGCGGGGGGAGGACTGAAGCTTTCTTT. Amino acid sequence: CSARGGGGRTEAFF.

This clonotype showed up many times. This chain joins TRBV28 and TRBJ2-3; the match to TRBD2 covers 10 bases. The CDR3 sequence is 17 residues long. The germline gives CDR1 MDHEN, CDR2 SYDVKM. The V gene end was trimmed by 6 bases and the J gene end by 1 base; junction bases not matched to a gene: 10. The CDR3 DNA is TGTGCCAGCAGGCCGATCACCGGGACTAGCGGCACAGATACGCAGTATTTT. Its protein product is CASRPITGTSGTDTQYF.

The rearrangement uses TRBV20-1 and TRBJ2-3, with D perhaps matching TRBD2 (6 bases). This CDR3 is 14 amino acids long. V lost 1 base and J 5 bases, leaving 13 bases between the germline ends. From germline, CDR1 is DFQATT and CDR2 SNEGSKA (reference sequence). CDR3: CSARGPVRGDTQYF. DNA of the CDR3: TGCAGTGCTAGAGGCCCCGTGCGGGGAGATACGCAGTATTTT.

The chain combines TRBV6-5 with TRBJ2-5; 9 bases fit TRBD1. Germline CDR1 MNHEY, CDR2 SVGAGI. The J segment lost 5 bases and the V segment lost 0 bases, leaving 10 bases of the junction unmatched. CDR3 length: 17 amino acids. For the CDR3, the DNA is TGTGCCAGCAGTTACTCGATAGGGACAGGGAGTAGCGAGACCCAGTACTTC. It yields the protein CASSYSIGTGSSETQYF.

The rearrangement joins TRBV19 to TRBJ2-3; TRBD2 agrees at 11 bases. The CDR3 totals 17 residues. The germline V gene encodes CDR1 LNHDA and CDR2 SQIVND (reference sequence). With V trimmed by 7 bases and J by 0 bases, 9 bases remained unmatched. The CDR3 DNA reads TGTGCCAGTACCACCCCGGGACTAGCGGTTAGCACAGATACGCAGTATTTT. Protein: CASTTPGLAVSTDTQYF.

This clonotype was observed a few times. The chain uses TRBV14 and TRBJ2-7; 8 bases align to TRBD1. CDR3 length: 15 residues. Germline-derived CDR1 and CDR2 are SGHDN and FVKESK. The V and J ends lost 4 bases and 0 bases, in that order; junction bases with no gene match: 5. CDR3 sequence reads: CASSLRQGRSYEQYF. CDR3 DNA sequence: TGTGCCAGCAGCCTACGACAGGGGCGCTCCTACGAGCAGTACTTC. The full variable domain, with the rest looked up from reference TRBV14 and TRBJ2-7, is EAGVTQFPSHSVIEKGQTVTLRCDPISGHDNLYWYRRVMGKEIKFLLHFVKESKQDESGMPNNRFLAERTGGTYSTLKVQPAELEDSGVYFCASSLRQGRSYEQYFGPGTRLTVT.

This rearrangement joins TRBV10-3 to TRBJ2-5; D assignment may be TRBD1 or TRBD2 (7 bases each). CDR3 length: 16 residues. The germline gives CDR1 ENHRY, CDR2 SYGVKD. V lost 2 bases and J lost 4, with 17 bases in between. CDR3 nucleotides: TGTGCCATCAGTGAGAGAGGGGAGGGGGCGCGAGAGACCCAGTACTTC. It is translated as CAISERGEGARETQYF.

Turning to this clonotype: Germline and junction disagree at one end, which may indicate a read error. The chain has TRBV28 and TRBJ1-5; D is ambiguous. The germline CDR1 and CDR2 sequences are MDHEN and SYDVKM. The CDR3 extends over 12 amino acids. The CDR3 here is CVSSSKSFSQHF. The CDR3 region has the DNA TGTGTCAGCAGTTCTAAATCTTTTTCCCAGCATTTT.

The chain carries TRBV7-2 and TRBJ2-3, with 8 bases identical to TRBD1. The ends lost 5 bases at V and 6 bases at J; junction bases unmatched: 10. Germline CDR1 and CDR2: SGHTA and FQGNSA. The CDR3 is 15 amino acids. The CDR3 DNA reads TGTGCCAGCAGCAACGACAGGGGACGGTTTGATACGCAGTATTTT. Amino acids: CASSNDRGRFDTQYF.

Many counts were recorded for this clonotype. V gene TRBV5-1 combines with J gene TRBJ2-7, with D perhaps matching TRBD2 (5 bases). The CDR3 sequence is 15 residues long. Trimming pared 0 bases from V and 4 bases from J, leaving 14 bases between. Germline CDR1 is SGHRS and CDR2 is YFSETQ. The CDR3 region has the DNA TGCGCCAGCAGCTTGGTCGGGATTGGGGAATACGAGCAGTACTTC. Translating it yields CASSLVGIGEYEQYF.

This clonotype occurred many times. This chain links TRBV3-1 with TRBJ2-7; D call uncertain. CDR3 length equals 12 residues. Germline lookup yields CDR1 LGHDT and CDR2 YNNKEL (reference sequence). Deletions cut 3 bases from V and 7 bases from J, with 10 bases between. CDR3 coding DNA: TGTGCCAGCAGCCATAGGGCCGGGGAGCAGTACTTC. Translated, it gives CASSHRAGEQYF.

This sequence joins TRBV15 and TRBJ2-3, with D perhaps matching TRBD2 (6 bases). The CDR3 is 15 residues long. V was shortened by 1 base and J by 1 base, with 9 bases between the two germline ends. The germline gives CDR1 LNHNV, CDR2 YYDKDF (reference sequence). DNA of the CDR3: TGTGCCACCAGCAGAGGTTCTAGCGGCACAGATACGCAGTATTTT. Translating gives CATSRGSSGTDTQYF.

This clonotype has only a few counts. The chain employs TRBV12-3 or TRBV12-4 and TRBJ2-1, with 8 bases identical to TRBD2. Unmatched junction bases numbered 7, after V lost 8 bases and J lost 10 bases. This CDR3 has 12 residues. CDR3 bases: TGTGCCAGCCTTAATAGCGGGGTCGAGCAGTTCTTC. This sequence encodes CASLNSGVEQFF.

The J gene is TRBJ2-7, the V gene TRBV7-2, with 11 bases that match TRBD2. In germline, CDR1 is SGHTA, CDR2 FQGNSA. The trim removed 5 bases at V and 7 bases at J, leaving 13 bases unmatched. This CDR3 contains 16 residues. CDR3 residues: CASSQEGTSGLGEQYF. The CDR3 DNA reads as TGTGCCAGCAGCCAAGAGGGGACTAGCGGTTTAGGGGAGCAGTACTTC.

This chain joins TRBV28 and TRBJ1-6; the D is unclear. This CDR3 contains 15 residues. From germline, CDR1 is MDHEN and CDR2 SYDVKM. Trimming left V 6 bases short and J 0 bases short, with 9 bases between. The CDR3 protein is CASRSDNSYNSPLHF. The CDR3, as DNA: TGTGCCAGCAGAAGTGACAACTCCTATAATTCACCCCTCCACTTT.

The rearrangement uses TRBV28 and TRBJ2-3; TRBD1 or TRBD2 may be the D gene (6 bases each). This CDR3 spans 16 amino acids. Trimming removed 5 bases from V and 4 bases from J, with 19 bases in between. Looked up from germline, CDR1 is MDHEN and CDR2 is SYDVKM. In DNA, the CDR3 is TGTGCCAGCAGTCTGCCTTTAGGGGGGAGCTCAGATACGCAGTATTTT. Translated, it gives CASSLPLGGSSDTQYF.

This clonotype was recorded a few times. The CDR3: CSARRGQFDQPQHF. The CDR3 bases are TGCAGTGCTAGACGCGGACAGTTTGATCAGCCCCAGCATTTT. This sequence joins TRBV20-1 and TRBJ1-5; TRBD1 is a possible D gene (6 bases). The CDR3 consists of 14 residues. V lost 2 bases and J lost 5, with 13 bases in between. Germline V gene data show CDR1 as DFQATT and CDR2 as SNEGSKA (reference sequence).

This clonotype was seen repeatedly, ten times or more. The chain recombines TRBV30 with TRBJ1-4; the D is unclear. The V and J ends lost 2 bases and 6 bases respectively, with 7 bases between them. CDR3 length equals 12 residues. Germline assignment: CDR1 GTSNPN and CDR2 SVGIG (reference sequence). The CDR3 loop reads CAWSQSDEKLFF. CDR3 DNA sequence: TGTGCCTGGAGTCAGTCAGATGAAAAACTGTTTTTT.

The sample holds a few counts of this clonotype. The V call is TRBV2, the J call TRBJ1-2, with D tentatively TRBD1 (5 bases). The CDR3 has 13 residues. The V gene lost 8 bases and the J gene lost 2 bases, with 12 bases spanning the gap. The V gene's germline CDR1 is SNHLY and CDR2 FYNNEI. Here the CDR3 reads CASRDLGNYGYTF. The CDR3 coding sequence is TGTGCCAGCCGGGACCTGGGGAACTATGGCTACACCTTC.

Many counts were recorded for this clonotype. The V and J genes are TRBV20-1 and TRBJ1-1, with 7 bases aligning to TRBD1. Germline assignment: CDR1 DFQATT and CDR2 SNEGSKA (reference sequence). V trimming: 4 bases; J trimming: 0 bases; junction bases outside the gene matches: 2. The CDR3 is made up of 13 amino acids. The CDR3 protein is CSATGQVNTEAFF. In DNA form, the CDR3 reads TGCAGTGCTACCGGACAGGTGAACACTGAAGCTTTCTTT.

This clonotype came up many times. The chain combines TRBV20-1 with TRBJ2-5, with TRBD1 matching over 7 bases. CDR1 is DFQATT, CDR2 SNEGSKA, per germline (reference sequence). The trim removed 5 bases at V and 5 bases at J, leaving 8 bases unmatched. The CDR3 consists of 13 residues. The chain's CDR3 is CSAEQGLHETQYF. CDR3 nucleotides: TGCAGTGCTGAACAGGGGCTCCATGAGACCCAGTACTTC.

This clonotype came up a few times. The CDR3 protein is CASSLKQGSSPLHF. For the CDR3, the DNA is TGTGCCAGCAGCTTAAAACAGGGGTCTTCACCCCTCCACTTT. V gene TRBV7-2 combines with J gene TRBJ1-6; 7 bases are shared with TRBD1. V was pared by 2 bases and J by 9 bases, with 4 bases of the junction left unmatched. In germline, CDR1 is SGHTA, CDR2 FQGNSA. This CDR3 region has 14 residues.

This chain uses TRBV6-2 or TRBV6-3 with TRBJ2-7; perhaps TRBD2 as D (5 bases). Trimming took off 0 bases at V and 5 bases at J, with 8 bases between the two ends. Germline lookup yields CDR1 MNHEY and CDR2 SVGEGT. This CDR3 spans 13 amino acids. CDR3: CASSYSAGNEQYF. In DNA, the CDR3 is TGTGCCAGCAGTTACTCAGCCGGGAACGAGCAGTACTTC.

The chain is built from TRBV5-1 and TRBJ2-1; tentatively, D is TRBD1 (7 bases). CDR1 is SGHRS and CDR2 is YFSETQ in the germline V gene. V shed 6 bases and J shed 4 bases, with 20 bases lying between them. The CDR3 covers 16 residues. CDR3 DNA sequence: TGCGCCAGCAACTGGGATGCGGGACAGATTTACAATGAGCAGTTCTTC. Its protein product is CASNWDAGQIYNEQFF. Full variable domain (remainder filled in from reference TRBV5-1 and TRBJ2-1): KAGVTQTPRYLIKTRGQQVTLSCSPISGHRSVSWYQQTPGQGLQFLFEYFSETQRNKGNFPGRFSGRQFSNSRSEMNVSTLELGDSALYLCASNWDAGQIYNEQFFGPGTRLTVL.